This is a list of T cell receptor beta chains from one sample in a study of read filtering for tumor transcriptome and immune sequencing. TCRdb recomputed calls from the reads with MiXCR, one row per CDR3 protein. The sample lists over 90,000 distinct CDR3 sequences, about 22% occurring once. The source material was a population of CD138-negative cells sorted from bone marrow. These receptor sequences come from a donor at least 40 years old with multiple myeloma. CDR3s include the opening cysteine and the closing phenylalanine or tryptophan. Size values are once, few and many counts, or a class for expanded clones, and some rows have none.

abundance,v_gene,CDR3aa
-,TRBV4-1,CASSQPGGPIDGYTF
-,TRBV5-1,CASSLVPGKGTEAFF
-,TRBV7-9,CASSLSRSGRAEAFF
many,TRBV7-9,CASSLRTNSYNEQFF
many,TRBV27,CASSLAGENQPQHF
few,TRBV5-1,CASKNSGTDTQYF
many,TRBV6-6,CASIAGTRGEKLFF
-,TRBV20-1,CSARTSLGGAGDTQYF
few,TRBV20-1,CSARRTGFLDQPQHF
many,TRBV5-1,CASSATGNTYEQYF
-,TRBV6-5,CASSAQGLDGYTF
-,TRBV19,CASSVTSGGAIDTQYF
many,TRBV12-3/TRBV12-4,CASSRTADTEAFF
many,TRBV11-2,CASSSSWTDSYEQYF
many,TRBV27,CAAGGSGYHIEQYF
many,TRBV2,CASSELEGSGQFF
many,TRBV28,CASSAGTSGGANEQFF
many,TRBV9,CASSPSGGGYNEQFF
many,TRBV24-1,CATSNRGVDTGELFF
many,TRBV12-3/TRBV12-4,CASSSTPQETQYF
few,TRBV2,CASSEDPGPGELFF
-,TRBV19,CASSRDRESSYNEQFF
many,TRBV2,CASRARTGGSYNEQFF
many,TRBV7-9,CASSLPGPTYEQYF
-,TRBV6-1,CASSGQVQETQYF
-,TRBV7-8,CASSPRQSLMNTEAFF
many,TRBV20-1,CSASIRSGPLHF
-,TRBV4-2,CASSPHPGETQYF
many,TRBV19,CASSKTSGGYTGELFF
many,TRBV6-6,CASSYDGSSYEQYF
many,TRBV10-3,CAIGGGARTGELFF
-,TRBV6-5,CASSYSALAKNIQYF
many,TRBV5-1,CASSAGRTYEQYF
-,TRBV5-1,CASSPGTAKTEAFF
many,TRBV29-1,CSVDKPGQGAVDEAFF
many,TRBV28,CASTTPGQAGANVLTF
few,TRBV11-2,CASSPGRGAAKNIQYF
few,TRBV28,CASSDYSSYNEQFF
many,TRBV5-1,CASSGILAGAAETQYF
many,TRBV14,CASSPRDRPYNEQFF
few,TRBV28,CASSQFYGYTF
-,TRBV30,CAWSVRGNQPQHF
many,TRBV6-1,CASSYRQGANTEAFF
many,TRBV27,CASSLRRDEKLFF
many,TRBV12-3/TRBV12-4,CASISRGDRGTEAFF
few,TRBV29-1,CSVENYRGRGTQYF
few,TRBV2,CASIGVFYEQYF
few,TRBV7-9,CASSLALVVAGSGPGNTIYF
many,TRBV5-1,CASSLFGTDTQYF
many,TRBV6-6,CASFLQGSPTF
-,TRBV29-1,CSVSRGGRETQYF
-,TRBV12-3/TRBV12-4,CASSPTGQVETQYF